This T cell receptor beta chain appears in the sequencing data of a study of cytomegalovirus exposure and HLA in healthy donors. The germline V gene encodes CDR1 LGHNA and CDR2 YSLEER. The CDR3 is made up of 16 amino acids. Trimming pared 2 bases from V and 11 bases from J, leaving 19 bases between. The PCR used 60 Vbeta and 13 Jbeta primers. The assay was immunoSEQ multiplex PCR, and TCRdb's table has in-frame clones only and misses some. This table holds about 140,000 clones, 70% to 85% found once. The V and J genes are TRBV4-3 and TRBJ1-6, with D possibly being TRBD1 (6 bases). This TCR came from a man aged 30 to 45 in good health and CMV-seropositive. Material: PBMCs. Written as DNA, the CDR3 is TGCGCCAGCAGCCAACGACAGGACCCATCAGTGACACCCCTCCACTTT. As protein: CASSQRQDPSVTPLHF.